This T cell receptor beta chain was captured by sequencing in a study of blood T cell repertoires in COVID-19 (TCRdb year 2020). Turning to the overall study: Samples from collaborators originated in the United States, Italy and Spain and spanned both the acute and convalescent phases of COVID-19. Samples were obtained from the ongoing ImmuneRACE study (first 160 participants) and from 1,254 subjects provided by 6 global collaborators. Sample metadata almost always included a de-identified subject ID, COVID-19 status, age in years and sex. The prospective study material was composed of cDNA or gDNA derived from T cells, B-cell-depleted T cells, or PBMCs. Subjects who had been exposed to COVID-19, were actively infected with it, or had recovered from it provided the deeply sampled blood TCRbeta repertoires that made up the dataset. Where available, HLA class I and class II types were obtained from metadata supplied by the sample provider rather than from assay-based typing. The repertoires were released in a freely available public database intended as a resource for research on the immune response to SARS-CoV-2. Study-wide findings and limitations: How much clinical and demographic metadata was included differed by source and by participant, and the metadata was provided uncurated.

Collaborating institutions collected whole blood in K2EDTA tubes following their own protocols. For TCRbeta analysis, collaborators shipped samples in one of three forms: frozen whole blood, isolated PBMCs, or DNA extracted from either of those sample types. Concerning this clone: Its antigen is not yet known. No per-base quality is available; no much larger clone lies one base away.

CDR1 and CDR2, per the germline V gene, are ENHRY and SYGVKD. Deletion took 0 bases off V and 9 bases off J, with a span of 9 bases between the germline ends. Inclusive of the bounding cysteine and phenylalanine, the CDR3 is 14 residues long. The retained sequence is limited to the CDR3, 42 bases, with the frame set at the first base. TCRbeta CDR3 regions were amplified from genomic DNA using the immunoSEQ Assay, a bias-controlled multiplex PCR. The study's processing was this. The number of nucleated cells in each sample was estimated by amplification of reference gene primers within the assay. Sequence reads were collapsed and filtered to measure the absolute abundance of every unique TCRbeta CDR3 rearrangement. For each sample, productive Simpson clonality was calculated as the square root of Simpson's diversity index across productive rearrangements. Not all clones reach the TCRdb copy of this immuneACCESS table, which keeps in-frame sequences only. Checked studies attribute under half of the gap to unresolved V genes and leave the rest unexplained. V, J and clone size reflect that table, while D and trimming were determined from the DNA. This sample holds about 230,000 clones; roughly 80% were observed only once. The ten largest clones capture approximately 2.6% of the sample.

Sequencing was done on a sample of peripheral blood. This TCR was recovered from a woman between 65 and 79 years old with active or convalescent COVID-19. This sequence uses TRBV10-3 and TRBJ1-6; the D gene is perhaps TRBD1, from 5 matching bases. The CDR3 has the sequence CAISESGEGSPLHF. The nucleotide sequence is TGTGCCATCAGTGAGTCGGGGGAGGGTTCACCCCTCCACTTT.